The present T cell receptor beta chain was sequenced within a study of Graves' ophthalmopathy and Graves' hyperthyroidism. The study's findings and limits: A 13-signature model separated ophthalmopathy from stable hyperthyroidism, reaching around 88% sensitivity and about 81% specificity cross-validated.

Transcripts of RNA were the source for amplifying TCR beta CDR3 regions. First-round RT-PCR with HTBI primers preceded a second-round multiplex PCR. TCRdb reprocessed the multiplex PCR reads with MiXCR, giving one entry per CDR3 protein. The sample shows 260,000 or so distinct CDR3 sequences, 45% of them seen only once. As concerns this clonotype: The antigen is not known.

This CDR3 is 18 amino acids long. Trimming took 6 bases from V and 4 from J; bases not matched to a gene: 16. Germline lookup yields CDR1 MDHEN and CDR2 SYDVKM. Sampling about 9.7 ml of fresh peripheral blood provided the PBMCs. The specimen was peripheral blood. The J gene is TRBJ1-2, the V gene TRBV28, with 11 nucleotides matching TRBD1. The clonotype was recovered from an adult man with Graves' ophthalmopathy. For the CDR3, the DNA is TGTGCCAGCAGATCTGAACTTGGACAGGGGGCGCAGGGCTATGGCTACACCTTC. Its translation: CASRSELGQGAQGYGYTF.